This T cell receptor beta chain was retrieved from a study of blood T cell repertoires in COVID-19 (dated by TCRdb to the early 2020s). Background on the whole study: Samples covering the acute and convalescent phases of COVID-19 were provided by collaborators in the United States, Italy and Spain. The prospective study material was composed of cDNA or gDNA derived from T cells, B-cell-depleted T cells, or PBMCs. The sample metadata nearly always contained a de-identified subject ID, COVID-19 status, age in years and sex. Where available, HLA class I and class II types were obtained from metadata supplied by the sample provider rather than from assay-based typing. Deeply sampled blood TCRbeta repertoires from subjects exposed to, actively infected with, or recovered from COVID-19 were included in the dataset. The repertoires were released in a freely available public database meant as a resource for research on the immune response to SARS-CoV-2. The samples were drawn from two sources: the first 160 participants of the ongoing ImmuneRACE study, and 950 to 1,500 subjects contributed by 6 global collaborators.

This clone was picked up a small number of times. Its antigen target is currently unknown. No much larger clone is present one base from it, and per-base qualities are unavailable. Whole blood was collected in K2EDTA tubes by collaborating institutions according to the institutions' own protocols. For TCRbeta analysis, collaborator samples were shipped as frozen whole blood, as isolated PBMCs, or as DNA extracted from either sample type. TCRbeta CDR3 regions were amplified from genomic DNA using the immunoSEQ Assay, a bias-controlled multiplex PCR. Processing in the source paper ran as follows. The number of nucleated cells in each sample was estimated from the amplification of reference gene primers within the assay. To quantify the absolute abundance of each unique TCRbeta CDR3 rearrangement, sequence reads were collapsed and filtered. Productive Simpson clonality was computed per sample as the square root of Simpson's diversity index over productive rearrangements. This is the immuneACCESS table as TCRdb keeps it, with only in-frame sequences that have V and J called. A part of the clones is gone; compared with another copy, unresolved V genes explain less than half, and the rest is unexplained. That table supplies the V and J calls and clone size; D and trimming were determined from the DNA. The sample table holds about 72,000 clones, of which 70% to 90% were seen once. About 11% of the sample lies in the top ten.

The study at large found these results: Clinical and demographic metadata were provided uncurated, with the amount varying by source and participant.

The receptor was isolated from a man in his 70s with active or convalescent COVID-19. The sample taken for sequencing was peripheral blood.

The nucleotide sequence reads as follows: TGTGCCAGCAAACTCGGAGTCGGGGAGCTGTTTTTT. This translates into CASKLGVGELFF. The rearranged segments are TRBV2 and TRBJ2-2, with no D gene named confidently. V drops 7 bases and J drops 7 bases, leaving 10 bases in between. CDR1 and CDR2 are drawn from the germline V gene: SNHLY, FYNNEI. Inclusive of the bounding cysteine and phenylalanine, the CDR3 is 12 residues long. Solely the CDR3 DNA is kept, with 36 bases framed from the first base. The entire variable domain, with the stretches around the CDR3 drawn from the reference TRBV2 and TRBJ2-2 proteins, is EPEVTQTPSHQVTQMGQEVILRCVPISNHLYFYWYRQILGQKVEFLVSFYNNEISEKSEIFDDQFSVERPDGSNFTLKIRSTKLEDSAMYFCASKLGVGELFFGEGSRLTVL.